Sequencing of this TCR beta chain was carried out in a study of OX40 agonist ivuxolimab in advanced cancers. Regarding the study in general: The costimulatory receptor OX40 (CD134) was targeted by ivuxolimab, a fully human IgG2 agonistic monoclonal antibody. Patients were allowed to have had prior anti-PD-1, anti-PD-L1 or anti-CTLA-4 therapy, and roughly two fifths of the dose-escalation patients had been treated with checkpoint inhibitors. Among the 50 to 55 dose-escalation patients, about 20 had hepatocellular carcinoma, 15 or so melanoma, 9 renal cell carcinoma and 9 head and neck cancer. The paper reports the monotherapy dose-escalation portion (N of about 47 patients) of the phase I ivuxolimab trial. The dose-escalation cohort was approximately 83% male with a mean age of about 60 years, ranging from 23 to 79. Three dose-escalation patients achieved partial responses, one with hepatocellular carcinoma and two with cutaneous melanoma. Intravenous ivuxolimab was administered to patients every 2 weeks at six dose levels: 0.01, 0.1, 0.3, 1.5, 3 and 10 mg/kg. Peripheral TCRbeta sequencing aimed to test whether ivuxolimab altered TCR sequence diversity and caused clonal T-cell expansion. What the study reported, not specific to this receptor: In the 0.1-3.0 mg/kg groups, partial responders had among the lowest normalized peripheral clonal expansion, particularly in CD8+ T cells. Low levels of normalized T-cell clonal expansion were also seen in some patients who did not respond. Which antigens the clonally expanded peripheral T cells were specific for was not determined. At doses of 0.1 to 3.0 mg/kg, clonal expansion of both CD4+ and CD8+ T cells in blood was seen between baseline and week 6. After ivuxolimab, expanded clones were on average more numerous among CD8+ T cells than among CD4+ T cells.

Taken from cysteine to phenylalanine, the CDR3 has 12 residues. Only the CDR3 part of the read is kept: 36 bases, read in frame from the first base. V and J are truncated by 2 bases and 11 bases respectively, leaving an intervening sequence of 12 bases. CDR1 and CDR2 were assigned from the germline V gene as MNHNS and SASEGT. Regarding this clone: The antigen it binds to is not known. No clone much larger than this one lies a single base away; base qualities are absent.

Patients with autoimmune disease history or receiving systemic immunosuppression were excluded from the trial. Peripheral blood for TCR sequencing was collected from all dose cohorts at baseline, on cycle 4 day 1, and on cycle 7 day 1. The samples were taken from a phase I, first-in-human, multicenter, open-label dose-escalation trial of ivuxolimab. The trial enrolled adults with locally advanced or metastatic head and neck squamous cell, hepatocellular, melanoma or renal cell carcinoma. Before TCR sequencing, CD4+ T cells and CD8+ T cells from peripheral blood were sorted into separate populations. Genomic DNA was extracted from sorted cells for sequencing of the TCRbeta CDR3 region. The immunoSEQ Assay was used for sequencing of TCRbeta CDR3 regions. TCRdb carries this immuneACCESS record with in-frame sequences only. Its versions omit some clonotypes, under half of them owing to an unresolved V gene in the studies checked, with the rest unexplained. This sample gives roughly 89,000 clones in total; 84% of them show up just once. The ten top clones hold more than 1.5% of the sample.

This chain is built from TRBV6-1 and TRBJ1-1; the D region possibly corresponds to TRBD1 (6 bases align). This receptor was identified in an adult with an advanced solid tumor such as melanoma, head and neck, liver or kidney cancer. Here the sequenced sample was CD4+ or CD8+ T cells sorted from blood, taken in a trial of the OX40 agonist ivuxolimab. The CDR3 here reads CASSENNREAFF. In nucleotide form, the sequence is TGTGCCAGCAGTGAAAATAACAGGGAGGCTTTCTTT.